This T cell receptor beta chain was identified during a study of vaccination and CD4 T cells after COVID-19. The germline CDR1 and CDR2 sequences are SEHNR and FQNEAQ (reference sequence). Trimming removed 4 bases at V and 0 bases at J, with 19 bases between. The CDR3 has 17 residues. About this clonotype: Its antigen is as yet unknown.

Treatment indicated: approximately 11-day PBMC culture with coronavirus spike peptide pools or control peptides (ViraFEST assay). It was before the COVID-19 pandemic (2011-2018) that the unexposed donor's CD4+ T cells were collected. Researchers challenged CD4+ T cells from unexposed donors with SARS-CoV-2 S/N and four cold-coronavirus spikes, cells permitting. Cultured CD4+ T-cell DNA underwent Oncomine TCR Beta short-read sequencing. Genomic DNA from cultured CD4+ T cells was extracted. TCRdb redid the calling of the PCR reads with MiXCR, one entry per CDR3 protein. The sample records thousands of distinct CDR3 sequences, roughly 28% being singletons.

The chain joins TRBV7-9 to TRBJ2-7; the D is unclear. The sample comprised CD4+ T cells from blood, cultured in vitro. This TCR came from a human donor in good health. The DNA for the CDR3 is TGTGCCAGCAGCTCCGGCCTCCAGGCAGTTAGCTCCTACGAGCAGTACTTC. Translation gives CASSSGLQAVSSYEQYF.